Given below is one T cell receptor (beta chain) in context. Its matching antigen is unknown. Each donor's blood draw was roughly 9.8 milliliters of peripheral blood. Samples each yielded at least 6 micrograms of total RNA. The data belong to a study of blood T cells in healthy people across ages. Overall study findings and caveats: Greater diversity and more naive CD4+ cells were seen in long-lived donors than in aged donors. No one knew whether donors had CMV, which possibly confounded expanded clonotype changes.

Through a sample-barcoded 5' primer and a J-beta primer mix, a second PCR was run for about 7 to 12 cycles. Each CDR3 protein gets one entry after TCRdb re-called the 5' RACE reads with MiXCR. The sample has about 800,000 distinct CDR3 sequences; roughly 60% are singletons. Trimming removed 5 bases from V and 0 bases from J, with 14 bases in between. Germline V lookup: CDR1 SGHTA, CDR2 FQGNSA. The CDR3 contains 16 residues. Input material: blood. The rearrangement uses TRBV7-2 and TRBJ2-1; D is unresolved. This receptor was identified in a man aged 25 to 40 in good health. CDR3 nucleotides: TGTGCCAGCAGCATCAGCGCGGTCAGCTCCTACAATGAGCAGTTCTTC. It specifies CASSISAVSSYNEQFF.